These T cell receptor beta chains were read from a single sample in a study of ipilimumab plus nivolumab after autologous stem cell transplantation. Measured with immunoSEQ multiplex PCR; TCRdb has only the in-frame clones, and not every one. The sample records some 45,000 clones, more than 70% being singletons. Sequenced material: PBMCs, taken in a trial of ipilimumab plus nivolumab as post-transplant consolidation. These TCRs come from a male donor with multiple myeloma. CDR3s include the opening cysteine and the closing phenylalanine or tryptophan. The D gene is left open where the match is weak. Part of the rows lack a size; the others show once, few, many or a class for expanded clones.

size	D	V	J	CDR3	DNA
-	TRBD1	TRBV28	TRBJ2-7	CASAGTVDYEQYF	TGTGCCAGTGCCGGGACAGTCGACTACGAGCAGTACTTC
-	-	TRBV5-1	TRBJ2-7	CASSLMELSSYEQYF	TGCGCCAGCAGCTTAATGGAGCTGAGCTCCTACGAGCAGTACTTC
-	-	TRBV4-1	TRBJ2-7	CASSQPQGTPYEQYF	TGCGCCAGCAGCCAACCACAGGGAACCCCCTACGAGCAGTACTTC
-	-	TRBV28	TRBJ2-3	CASNRETWGTQYF	TGTGCCAGCAACCGGGAGACTTGGGGTACGCAGTATTTT
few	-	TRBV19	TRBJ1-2	CASSIDLRYTF	TGTGCCAGTAGTATAGATCTGCGCTACACCTTC
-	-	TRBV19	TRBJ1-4	CASRVQGGGEKLFF	TGTGCCAGTAGGGTACAAGGTGGTGGCGAAAAACTGTTTTTT
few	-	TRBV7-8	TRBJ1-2	CASSLDRGGYTF	TGTGCCAGCAGCTTAGATAGGGGGGGCTACACCTTC
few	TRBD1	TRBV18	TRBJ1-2	CASSPSDRGTGYTF	TGTGCCAGCTCACCATCGGACAGGGGGACTGGCTACACCTTC
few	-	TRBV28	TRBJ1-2	CAASGANKDYTF	TGTGCCGCTTCGGGGGCGAATAAGGACTACACCTTC
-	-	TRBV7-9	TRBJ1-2	CASSSEGIGAGVYGYTF	TGTGCCAGCAGCTCAGAGGGGATAGGGGCTGGAGTCTATGGCTACACCTTC
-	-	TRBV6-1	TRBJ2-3	CASSAQEGRTDTQYF	TGTGCCAGCAGTGCTCAGGAGGGGCGCACAGATACGCAGTATTTT
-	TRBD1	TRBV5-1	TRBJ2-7	CASSPIGTAAYEQYF	TGCGCCAGCAGCCCGATCGGGACAGCCGCCTACGAGCAGTACTTC
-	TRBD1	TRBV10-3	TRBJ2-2	CATGDRVDGELFF	TGTGCCACCGGGGACAGGGTCGACGGGGAGCTGTTTTTT
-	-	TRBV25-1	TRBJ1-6	CASSNQGLGDSPLHF	TGTGCCAGCAGTAATCAGGGGCTCGGGGATTCACCCCTCCACTTT
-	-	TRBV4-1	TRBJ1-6	CASSQTVTVEYNSPLHF	TGCGCCAGCAGCCAAACGGTGACAGTTGAATATAATTCACCCCTCCACTTT
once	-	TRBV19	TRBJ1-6	CASRVGPRINSPLHF	TGTGCCAGTAGGGTAGGGCCAAGGATAAATTCACCCCTCCACTTT
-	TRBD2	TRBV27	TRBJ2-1	CASSSPSGSSYNEQFF	TGTGCCAGCAGTTCGCCTAGCGGGAGTTCCTACAATGAGCAGTTCTTC